This T cell receptor beta chain was recorded in a study of long-term antiretroviral therapy in people with HIV. Germline values: CDR1 ENHRY, CDR2 SYGVKD. The V and J ends lost 4 bases and 6 bases respectively, with 10 bases between them. This CDR3 has 13 amino acids. At the survey level, the v3.0 immunoSEQ assay was run. The table came from immunoSEQ multiplex PCR; TCRdb's copy has only in-frame clones and leaves some out. The table has about 30,000 clones, more than 75% seen once; the top ten hold 4.8%. This clonotype was sampled from a woman in her 30s with HIV. The rearrangement links TRBV10-3 to TRBJ1-5; D gene unclear. This specimen consisted of unsorted PBMCs, obtained approximately 2.9 years before starting antiretroviral therapy. Here the CDR3 reads CAISAEVSQPQHF. The DNA for the CDR3 is TGTGCCATCAGTGCAGAGGTCAGTCAGCCCCAGCATTTT.